Listed below are T cell receptor beta chains from one sample, sequenced in a study of cytomegalovirus exposure and HLA in healthy donors. Sequencing was performed with immunoSEQ multiplex PCR; in TCRdb, only in-frame clones are kept and a portion is missing. This sample yields 170,000 or so clones, of which 75% to 90% are seen a single time; roughly 1.5% belongs to the top ten. The sequenced sample was PBMCs. These TCRs come from a man in his forties or fifties in good health and CMV-seronegative. Each CDR3 is given with its conserved first and last residue. The D gene is left open where the match is weak. The listing skips clone size in some rows; elsewhere it reads once, few, many or a size class.

v_gene: TRBV2; d_gene: TRBD1; abundance: NA; len: 11; j_gene: TRBJ2-7; CDR3aa: CASSLTGGMYF; CDR3nt: TGTGCCAGCAGTCTTACAGGGGGCATGTACTTC
v_gene: TRBV27; d_gene: TRBD1; abundance: NA; len: 15; j_gene: TRBJ2-1; CDR3aa: CASSGSGGMYNEQFF; CDR3nt: TGTGCCAGCAGTGGATCAGGGGGCATGTACAATGAGCAGTTCTTC
v_gene: TRBV5-1; d_gene: TRBD2; abundance: NA; len: 16; j_gene: TRBJ2-2; CDR3aa: CASSLFGRVNTGELFF; CDR3nt: TGCGCCAGCAGCTTGTTCGGGAGGGTTAACACCGGGGAGCTGTTTTTT
v_gene: TRBV19; d_gene: TRBD1; abundance: once; len: 16; j_gene: TRBJ2-1; CDR3aa: CASSIDGTGLKNEQFF; CDR3nt: TGTGCCAGTAGTATAGACGGGACAGGGCTGAAGAATGAGCAGTTCTTC
v_gene: TRBV25-1; d_gene: TRBD1; abundance: NA; len: 14; j_gene: TRBJ1-2; CDR3aa: CASSERPRGLGYTF; CDR3nt: TGTGCCAGCAGTGAACGGCCCAGGGGGCTTGGCTACACCTTC
v_gene: TRBV29-1; d_gene: TRBD1; abundance: NA; len: 13; j_gene: TRBJ1-2; CDR3aa: CSVGAGGDYGYTF; CDR3nt: TGCAGCGTTGGGGCAGGGGGTGACTATGGCTACACCTTC
v_gene: TRBV27; d_gene: TRBD1; abundance: NA; len: 14; j_gene: TRBJ1-5; CDR3aa: CASSLTGGGQPQHF; CDR3nt: TGTGCCAGCAGTCTAACAGGGGGCGGTCAGCCCCAGCATTTT
v_gene: TRBV9; d_gene: TRBD2; abundance: NA; len: 16; j_gene: TRBJ2-5; CDR3aa: CASSPGLAGYQETQYF; CDR3nt: TGTGCCAGCAGCCCCGGACTAGCGGGGTACCAAGAGACCCAGTACTTC
v_gene: TRBV27; d_gene: NA; abundance: NA; len: 17; j_gene: TRBJ2-1; CDR3aa: CASSLKSGGVRVNEQFF; CDR3nt: TGTGCCAGCAGTTTAAAGTCGGGCGGGGTGCGGGTCAATGAGCAGTTCTTC
v_gene: TRBV7-2; d_gene: NA; abundance: NA; len: 13; j_gene: TRBJ1-3; CDR3aa: CASTPRLSNTIYF; CDR3nt: TGTGCCAGCACCCCAAGACTGAGCAACACCATATATTTT
v_gene: TRBV7-2; d_gene: NA; abundance: NA; len: 15; j_gene: TRBJ2-5; CDR3aa: CASSLLLAGVETQYF; CDR3nt: TGTGCCAGCAGCTTATTACTAGCAGGCGTGGAGACCCAGTACTTC
v_gene: TRBV6-4; d_gene: TRBD1; abundance: once; len: 16; j_gene: TRBJ2-2; CDR3aa: CASSDHTGGAVGELFF; CDR3nt: TGTGCCAGCAGTGACCACACAGGGGGCGCGGTCGGGGAGCTGTTTTTT
v_gene: TRBV6-6; d_gene: TRBD1; abundance: NA; len: 14; j_gene: TRBJ1-4; CDR3aa: CASIRQGPNEKLFF; CDR3nt: TGTGCCAGCATCCGACAGGGGCCTAATGAAAAACTGTTTTTT
v_gene: TRBV7-2; d_gene: NA; abundance: NA; len: 14; j_gene: TRBJ2-5; CDR3aa: CASSPTGNAETQYF; CDR3nt: TGTGCCAGCAGCCCTACAGGAAACGCAGAGACCCAGTACTTC
v_gene: TRBV7-2; d_gene: TRBD2; abundance: NA; len: 17; j_gene: TRBJ2-3; CDR3aa: CASSFPRSGGVTDTQYF; CDR3nt: TGTGCCAGCAGCTTTCCTAGGAGCGGGGGTGTGACAGATACGCAGTATTTT
v_gene: TRBV18; d_gene: TRBD1; abundance: few; len: 15; j_gene: TRBJ2-2; CDR3aa: CASSFRDRDTGELFF; CDR3nt: TGTGCCAGCTCATTCCGGGACAGGGACACCGGGGAGCTGTTTTTT
v_gene: TRBV6-1; d_gene: TRBD2; abundance: NA; len: 16; j_gene: TRBJ2-3; CDR3aa: CASSEILAAGTDTQYF; CDR3nt: TGTGCCAGCAGTGAAATACTAGCGGCGGGCACAGATACGCAGTATTTT
v_gene: TRBV4-1; d_gene: NA; abundance: NA; len: 17; j_gene: TRBJ1-3; CDR3aa: CASSQEGQEGSGNTIYF; CDR3nt: TGCGCCAGCAGCCAAGAGGGGCAGGAAGGCTCTGGAAACACCATATATTTT
v_gene: TRBV29-1; d_gene: NA; abundance: few; len: 13; j_gene: TRBJ1-1; CDR3aa: CSVKTDMNTEAFF; CDR3nt: TGCAGCGTGAAGACGGACATGAACACTGAAGCTTTCTTT
v_gene: TRBV4-3; d_gene: NA; abundance: NA; len: 14; j_gene: TRBJ2-6; CDR3aa: CASSPEWGANVLTF; CDR3nt: TGCGCCAGCAGCCCCGAGTGGGGGGCCAACGTCCTGACTTTC
v_gene: TRBV6-6; d_gene: NA; abundance: NA; len: 14; j_gene: TRBJ1-1; CDR3aa: CASSPPGGRTEAFF; CDR3nt: TGTGCCAGCAGCCCTCCGGGGGGTCGGACTGAAGCTTTCTTT
v_gene: TRBV7-9; d_gene: TRBD2; abundance: NA; len: 15; j_gene: TRBJ2-1; CDR3aa: CSSSLGAGGYNEQFF; CDR3nt: TGTTCCAGCAGCTTAGGGGCGGGAGGCTACAATGAGCAGTTCTTC
v_gene: TRBV2; d_gene: NA; abundance: once; len: 14; j_gene: TRBJ1-2; CDR3aa: CASRWGGSTYGYTF; CDR3nt: TGTGCCAGCAGGTGGGGGGGTTCAACCTATGGCTACACCTTC
v_gene: TRBV7-6; d_gene: NA; abundance: NA; len: 14; j_gene: TRBJ2-7; CDR3aa: CARRRGYPSYEQYF; CDR3nt: TGTGCCAGGAGACGCGGGTACCCCTCCTACGAGCAGTACTTC
v_gene: TRBV5-1; d_gene: NA; abundance: NA; len: 16; j_gene: TRBJ2-1; CDR3aa: CASTLYTTSSYNEQFF; CDR3nt: TGCGCCAGCACCTTATATACGACTTCATCCTACAATGAGCAGTTCTTC
v_gene: TRBV6-1; d_gene: TRBD1; abundance: NA; len: 13; j_gene: TRBJ2-5; CDR3aa: CASSRTGQETQYF; CDR3nt: TGTGCCAGCAGTCGGACAGGGCAAGAGACCCAGTACTTC
v_gene: TRBV7-2; d_gene: TRBD2; abundance: NA; len: 17; j_gene: TRBJ2-5; CDR3aa: CASSSPTGLAGEGTQYF; CDR3nt: TGTGCCAGCAGCTCCCCAACGGGACTAGCGGGGGAGGGGACCCAGTACTTC
v_gene: TRBV6-1; d_gene: NA; abundance: few; len: 13; j_gene: TRBJ1-5; CDR3aa: CASSEPREQPQHF; CDR3nt: TGTGCCAGCAGTGAACCCAGGGAACAGCCCCAGCATTTT
v_gene: TRBV5-6; d_gene: NA; abundance: once; len: 13; j_gene: TRBJ2-1; CDR3aa: CASSYPTRGEQFF; CDR3nt: TGTGCCAGCAGTTATCCCACCCGGGGTGAGCAGTTCTTC
v_gene: TRBV25-1; d_gene: NA; abundance: NA; len: 14; j_gene: TRBJ1-5; CDR3aa: CASSDAGVLQPQHF; CDR3nt: TGTGCCAGCAGTGATGCAGGGGTGCTTCAGCCCCAGCATTTT
v_gene: TRBV28; d_gene: TRBD1; abundance: NA; len: 13; j_gene: TRBJ2-6; CDR3aa: CASSFSGGNVLTF; CDR3nt: TGTGCCAGCAGCTTCTCAGGGGGTAACGTCCTGACTTTC
v_gene: TRBV7-2; d_gene: NA; abundance: NA; len: 14; j_gene: TRBJ2-2; CDR3aa: CASTQRYPPGELFF; CDR3nt: TGTGCCAGCACCCAACGGTACCCTCCCGGGGAGCTGTTTTTT
v_gene: TRBV5-6; d_gene: TRBD1; abundance: NA; len: 15; j_gene: TRBJ2-5; CDR3aa: CASSVGTDPQETQYF; CDR3nt: TGTGCCAGCAGCGTGGGGACAGACCCTCAAGAGACCCAGTACTTC
v_gene: TRBV6-1; d_gene: NA; abundance: NA; len: 16; j_gene: TRBJ2-3; CDR3aa: CASSDPGLDLTDTQYF; CDR3nt: TGTGCCAGCAGTGATCCGGGACTGGACCTCACAGATACGCAGTATTTT
v_gene: TRBV14; d_gene: NA; abundance: few; len: 15; j_gene: TRBJ1-4; CDR3aa: CASSQGGQLNEKLFF; CDR3nt: TGTGCCAGCAGCCAAGGAGGCCAGCTTAATGAAAAACTGTTTTTT
v_gene: TRBV5-1; d_gene: NA; abundance: NA; len: 14; j_gene: TRBJ1-1; CDR3aa: CASSLAGDGTEAFF; CDR3nt: TGCGCCAGCAGCTTGGCCGGGGATGGGACTGAAGCTTTCTTT
v_gene: TRBV18; d_gene: TRBD1; abundance: NA; len: 15; j_gene: TRBJ1-1; CDR3aa: CASSPRQGDIAEAFF; CDR3nt: TGTGCCAGCTCACCACGACAGGGGGATATTGCTGAGGCTTTCTTT
v_gene: TRBV29-1; d_gene: TRBD1; abundance: NA; len: 13; j_gene: TRBJ2-3; CDR3aa: CSVETGGTDTQYF; CDR3nt: TGCAGCGTTGAGACAGGGGGGACAGATACGCAGTATTTT
v_gene: TRBV5-4; d_gene: NA; abundance: NA; len: 15; j_gene: TRBJ2-2; CDR3aa: CASSLARTPTGELFF; CDR3nt: TGTGCCAGCAGCTTGGCAAGGACTCCCACCGGGGAGCTGTTTTTT
v_gene: TRBV21-1; d_gene: NA; abundance: NA; len: 13; j_gene: TRBJ1-1; CDR3aa: CASIYWGEGEAFF; CDR3nt: TGTGCCAGCATATATTGGGGGGAGGGTGAAGCTTTCTTT
v_gene: TRBV4-1; d_gene: NA; abundance: NA; len: 14; j_gene: TRBJ2-1; CDR3aa: CASTDSLTYNEQFF; CDR3nt: TGCGCCAGCACAGACTCGCTAACCTACAATGAGCAGTTCTTC
v_gene: TRBV4-1; d_gene: TRBD1; abundance: few; len: 16; j_gene: TRBJ1-1; CDR3aa: CASSLQTGSAGTEAFF; CDR3nt: TGCGCCAGCAGCCTTCAGACAGGGTCGGCTGGCACTGAAGCTTTCTTT
v_gene: TRBV19; d_gene: NA; abundance: NA; len: 15; j_gene: TRBJ1-3; CDR3aa: CASRIDRYSGNTIYF; CDR3nt: TGTGCCAGTAGAATCGACAGATACTCTGGAAACACCATATATTTT
v_gene: TRBV2; d_gene: NA; abundance: once; len: 17; j_gene: TRBJ2-2; CDR3aa: CASSARGTPTNTGELFF; CDR3nt: TGTGCCAGCAGTGCCCGGGGGACCCCAACCAACACCGGGGAGCTGTTTTTT
v_gene: TRBV7-2; d_gene: NA; abundance: NA; len: 12; j_gene: TRBJ2-3; CDR3aa: CASSPSMDTQYF; CDR3nt: TGTGCCAGCAGCCCATCTATGGATACGCAGTATTTT
v_gene: TRBV28; d_gene: TRBD2; abundance: NA; len: 17; j_gene: TRBJ2-1; CDR3aa: CASSPVPSVAGDNEQFF; CDR3nt: TGTGCCAGCAGCCCAGTTCCCTCGGTAGCGGGGGACAATGAGCAGTTCTTC
v_gene: TRBV7-2; d_gene: NA; abundance: NA; len: 14; j_gene: TRBJ2-3; CDR3aa: CASSLGLLADTQYF; CDR3nt: TGTGCCAGCAGCTTAGGGCTCCTAGCAGATACGCAGTATTTT
v_gene: TRBV4-1; d_gene: NA; abundance: NA; len: 15; j_gene: TRBJ2-3; CDR3aa: CASSGGRSSTDTQYF; CDR3nt: TGCGCCAGCAGCGGGGGCCGATCTAGCACAGATACGCAGTATTTT
v_gene: TRBV7-3; d_gene: NA; abundance: NA; len: 13; j_gene: TRBJ2-5; CDR3aa: CASSPGVKETQYF; CDR3nt: TGTGCCAGCAGCCCCGGGGTCAAAGAGACCCAGTACTTC
v_gene: TRBV30; d_gene: TRBD1; abundance: NA; len: 14; j_gene: TRBJ2-2; CDR3aa: CAWSEDRGTGELFF; CDR3nt: TGTGCCTGGAGCGAGGACAGGGGGACCGGGGAGCTGTTTTTT
v_gene: TRBV4-3; d_gene: TRBD2; abundance: NA; len: 15; j_gene: TRBJ2-7; CDR3aa: CASSQDRGLLYEQYF; CDR3nt: TGCGCCAGCAGCCAAGATCGGGGACTACTCTACGAGCAGTACTTC
v_gene: TRBV7-8; d_gene: NA; abundance: NA; len: 18; j_gene: TRBJ1-4; CDR3aa: CASSTLEMGHSLYEKLFF; CDR3nt: TGTGCCAGCAGCACACTCGAAATGGGCCACTCTCTTTATGAAAAACTGTTTTTT
v_gene: TRBV19; d_gene: TRBD1; abundance: NA; len: 16; j_gene: TRBJ2-7; CDR3aa: CASSRGQDWGRYEQYF; CDR3nt: TGTGCCAGTAGTAGAGGACAGGATTGGGGCCGCTACGAGCAGTACTTC
v_gene: TRBV5-1; d_gene: NA; abundance: NA; len: 14; j_gene: TRBJ2-3; CDR3aa: CASSSANRLDTQYF; CDR3nt: TGCGCCAGCAGCTCCGCGAACCGGTTAGATACGCAGTATTTT
v_gene: TRBV12-5; d_gene: NA; abundance: NA; len: 14; j_gene: TRBJ2-3; CDR3aa: CASGPGRVDDTQYF; CDR3nt: TGTGCTAGTGGTCCCGGGCGGGTCGACGATACGCAGTATTTT